This TCR beta chain is drawn from a study of blood T cell repertoires in COVID-19. The CDR3 covers 12 residues. The junction had 5 bases not matched to a gene; V was cut back by 3 bases and J by 12 bases. The germline V gene has CDR1 SGHTA and CDR2 FQGNSA. Some clones are missing from TCRdb's copy, which holds only in-frame ones; the method was immunoSEQ multiplex PCR. Of fewer than 250,000 clones in the sample, about nine tenths were seen once. The chain links TRBV7-2 to TRBJ1-2; TRBD1 matches 9 bases. This receptor was obtained from a man between 40 and 49 years old with acute or convalescent COVID-19. Sequencing used peripheral blood. This chain's CDR3 is CASSFSGTGHTF. DNA for the CDR3: TGTGCCAGCAGCTTTTCCGGGACAGGGCACACCTTC. Using reference TRBV7-2 and TRBJ1-2 for the parts outside the CDR3, the full variable domain is GAGVSQSPSNKVTEKGKDVELRCDPISGHTALYWYRQSLGQGLEFLIYFQGNSAPDKSGLPSDRFSAERTGGSVSTLTIQRTQQEDSAVYLCASSFSGTGHTFGSGTRLTVV.